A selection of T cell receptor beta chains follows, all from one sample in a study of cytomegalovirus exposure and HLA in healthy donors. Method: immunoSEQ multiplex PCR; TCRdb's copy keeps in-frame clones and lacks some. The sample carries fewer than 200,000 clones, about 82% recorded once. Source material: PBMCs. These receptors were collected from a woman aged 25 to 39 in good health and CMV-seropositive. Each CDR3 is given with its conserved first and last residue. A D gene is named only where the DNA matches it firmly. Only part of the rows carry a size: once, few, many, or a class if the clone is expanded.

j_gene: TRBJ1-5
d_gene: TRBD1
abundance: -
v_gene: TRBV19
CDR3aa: CASSRGQGTSNQPQHF
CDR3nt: TGTGCCAGTAGTCGGGGACAGGGGACCAGCAATCAGCCCCAGCATTTT

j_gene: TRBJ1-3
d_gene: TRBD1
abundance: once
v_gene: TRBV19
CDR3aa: CASSIVSGTGVGNTIYF
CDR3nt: TGTGCCAGTAGTATAGTCTCCGGGACAGGGGTCGGAAACACCATATATTTT

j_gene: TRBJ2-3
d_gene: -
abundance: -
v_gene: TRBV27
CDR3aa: CASSPWGTGTDTQYF
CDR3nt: TGTGCCAGCAGTCCGTGGGGAACAGGGACAGATACGCAGTATTTT

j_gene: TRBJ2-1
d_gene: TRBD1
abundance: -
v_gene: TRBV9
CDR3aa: CASSPRQGSNNEQFF
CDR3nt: TGTGCCAGCAGCCCACGACAGGGGTCTAACAATGAGCAGTTCTTC

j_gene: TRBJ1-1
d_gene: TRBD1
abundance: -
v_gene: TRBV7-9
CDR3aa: CSSSHRDRDMNTEAFF
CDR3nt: TGTTCCAGCAGCCACCGGGACAGGGACATGAACACTGAAGCTTTCTTT

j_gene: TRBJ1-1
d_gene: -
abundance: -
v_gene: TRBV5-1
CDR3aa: CASSLELAGNTEAFF
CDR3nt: TGCGCCAGCAGCTTGGAGTTGGCAGGGAACACTGAAGCTTTCTTT

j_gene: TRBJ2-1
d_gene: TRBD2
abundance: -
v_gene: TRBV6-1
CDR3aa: CASRGSGTSYNEQFF
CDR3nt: TGTGCCAGCAGGGGATCCGGGACTAGCTACAATGAGCAGTTCTTC

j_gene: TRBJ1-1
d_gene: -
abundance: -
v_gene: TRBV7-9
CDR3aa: CASSASGGKAFF
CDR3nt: TGTGCCAGCAGCGCGTCAGGAGGGAAAGCTTTCTTT

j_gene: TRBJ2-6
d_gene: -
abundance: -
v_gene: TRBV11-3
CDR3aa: CASSLRGTGANVLTF
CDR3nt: TGTGCCAGCAGCTTAAGAGGGACTGGGGCCAACGTCCTGACTTTC

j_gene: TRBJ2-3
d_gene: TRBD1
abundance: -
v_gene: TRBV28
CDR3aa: CASSLGQTRDTQYF
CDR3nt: TGTGCCAGCAGCCTGGGACAGACTCGTGATACGCAGTATTTT

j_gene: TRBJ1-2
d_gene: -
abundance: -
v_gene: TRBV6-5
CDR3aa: CASSPQTGRWGYTF
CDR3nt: TGTGCCAGCAGTCCACAGACAGGCCGCTGGGGCTACACCTTC

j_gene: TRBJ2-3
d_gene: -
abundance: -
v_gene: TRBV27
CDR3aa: CASSFSRRTDTQYF
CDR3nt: TGTGCCAGCAGTTTTAGCAGACGCACAGATACGCAGTATTTT

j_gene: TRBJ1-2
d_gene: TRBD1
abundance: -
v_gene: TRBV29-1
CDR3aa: CSVEPRDSGRHTF
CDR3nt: TGCAGCGTTGAGCCCCGGGACAGCGGACGCCACACCTTC

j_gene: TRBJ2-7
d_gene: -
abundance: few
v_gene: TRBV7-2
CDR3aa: CASSFKRSNYEQYF
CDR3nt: TGTGCCAGCAGCTTCAAAAGGAGCAACTACGAGCAGTACTTC

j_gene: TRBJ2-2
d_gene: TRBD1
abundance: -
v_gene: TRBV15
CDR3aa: CATSRRGQGEVSTGELFF
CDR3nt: TGTGCCACCAGCAGGAGGGGGCAGGGGGAAGTTAGCACCGGGGAGCTGTTTTTT

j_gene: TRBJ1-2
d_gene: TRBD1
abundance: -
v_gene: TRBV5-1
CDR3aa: CASSLETPGTVYGYTF
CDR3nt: TGCGCCAGCAGCTTGGAAACCCCCGGGACAGTCTATGGCTACACCTTC

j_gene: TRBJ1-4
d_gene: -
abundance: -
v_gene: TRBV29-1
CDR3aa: CSVKTNEKLFF
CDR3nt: TGCAGCGTCAAAACTAATGAAAAACTGTTTTTT

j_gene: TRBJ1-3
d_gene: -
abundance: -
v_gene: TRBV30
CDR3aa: CAWSQGTSGNTIYF
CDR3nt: TGTGCCTGGAGTCAGGGAACCTCTGGAAACACCATATATTTT

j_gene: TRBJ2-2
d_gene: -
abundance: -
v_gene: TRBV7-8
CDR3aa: CASSPPRRLRVIAGELFF
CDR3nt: TGTGCCAGCAGCCCCCCCAGGCGACTCAGGGTCATTGCCGGGGAGCTGTTTTTT

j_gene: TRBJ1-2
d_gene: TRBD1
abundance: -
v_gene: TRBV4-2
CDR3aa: CASSQVQGPSGYTF
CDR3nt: TGTGCCAGCAGCCAAGTACAGGGGCCTAGCGGCTACACCTTC

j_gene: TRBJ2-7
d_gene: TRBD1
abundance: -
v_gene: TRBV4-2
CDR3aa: CASSLAVPGGSYEQYF
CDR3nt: TGTGCCAGCAGCCTCGCTGTTCCAGGGGGCTCCTACGAGCAGTACTTC

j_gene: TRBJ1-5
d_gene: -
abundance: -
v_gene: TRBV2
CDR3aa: CASSPRGGGQPQHF
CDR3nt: TGTGCCAGCAGTCCCCGTGGGGGCGGGCAGCCCCAGCATTTT

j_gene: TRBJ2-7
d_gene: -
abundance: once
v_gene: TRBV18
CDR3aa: CASSPWQGRSEQYF
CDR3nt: TGTGCCAGCTCACCATGGCAGGGAAGGAGCGAGCAGTACTTC